The 19 T cell receptor beta chains presented below share a single source sample, sequenced in a study of blood T cell repertoires in COVID-19. TCRdb keeps only in-frame clones here, not all; method: immunoSEQ multiplex PCR. This sample yields about 140,000 clones, of which about four fifths are seen a single time; 3.5% belongs to the top ten. What was sequenced was peripheral blood. The receptor set was obtained from a man between 70 and 80 years old who had recovered from COVID-19.

The chain is built from TRBV5-6 and TRBJ2-7, with D possibly matching TRBD2 (6 bases). Between the trimmed V and J ends, which lost 4 bases and 4 bases, there was a span of 18 bases. Germline CDR1 reads SGHDT; CDR2 reads YYEEEE. The CDR3 is 15 residues long. In nucleotides, the CDR3 is TGTGCCAGCAGCAGATCCCCGGGAGCGATTTACGAGCAGTACTTC. It is translated as CASSRSPGAIYEQYF.

The chain has TRBV4-1 and TRBJ2-5; 12 bases are a match to TRBD2. The germline V gene has CDR1 MGHRA and CDR2 YSYEKL. CDR3 length equals 15 residues. V trimming: 3 bases; J trimming: 5 bases; junction bases outside the gene matches: 4. The CDR3 sequence is CASSHLTSGRETQYF. The CDR3 region has the DNA TGCGCCAGCAGCCACCTAACTAGCGGGAGGGAGACCCAGTACTTC.

This sequence joins TRBV2 and TRBJ1-1; D remains ambiguous. Trimming left V 6 bases short and J 3 bases short, with 5 bases between. Germline CDR1 is SNHLY and CDR2 is FYNNEI. The CDR3 has 11 residues. The CDR3 spells CASSPDTEAFF. The CDR3 nucleotides read TGTGCCAGCAGCCCGGACACTGAAGCTTTCTTT. The full variable domain, rest sourced from reference TRBV2 and TRBJ1-1, is EPEVTQTPSHQVTQMGQEVILRCVPISNHLYFYWYRQILGQKVEFLVSFYNNEISEKSEIFDDQFSVERPDGSNFTLKIRSTKLEDSAMYFCASSPDTEAFFGQGTRLTVV.

V gene TRBV3-1 (or the pseudogene TRBV3-2) combines with J gene TRBJ2-7; possible D gene TRBD1, 6 bases. The CDR3 length is 14 residues. Trimming pared 1 base from V and 7 bases from J, leaving 14 bases between. Per germline, CDR1 LGHDT and CDR2 YNNKEL (reference sequence). The DNA of the CDR3 is TGTGCCAGCAGCCAAGGAGCCAGGGGCGGGGAGCAGTACTTC. Translation: CASSQGARGGEQYF.

The V gene is TRBV6-5, the J gene TRBJ2-7, with 7 positions matching TRBD1. V was clipped by 0 bases and J by 2 bases; unmatched bases: 4. The CDR3 spans 15 residues. CDR1 MNHEY and CDR2 SVGAGI come from the germline V gene. CDR3 residues: CASSYSPGTAYEQYF. The CDR3 nucleotides are TGTGCCAGCAGTTACTCGCCCGGGACAGCCTACGAGCAGTACTTC.

J is TRBJ2-2 and V is TRBV3-1 (or the pseudogene TRBV3-2); TRBD2 matches 10 bases. V trimming: 3 bases; J trimming: 7 bases; junction bases outside the gene matches: 8. Germline CDR1 LGHDT, CDR2 YNNKEL (reference sequence). This CDR3 region has 16 residues. Here the CDR3 reads CASSHRAGGPIGELFF. As DNA, the CDR3 is TGTGCCAGCAGCCACCGAGCGGGAGGGCCTATCGGGGAGCTGTTTTTT.

This clone was found a few times. This rearrangement joins TRBV6-5 to TRBJ2-1; no definite D call. V was shortened by 11 bases and J by 4 bases, with 12 bases between the two germline ends. CDR1 is MNHEY and CDR2 is SVGAGI in the germline V gene. The CDR3 sequence is 12 residues long. CDR3 sequence (DNA): TGTGCCTCCCAGGAAAAGTACAATGAGCAGTTCTTC. It encodes CASQEKYNEQFF.

The rearrangement joins TRBV5-4 to TRBJ1-2; 11 bases match TRBD1. V dropped 4 bases and J dropped 6; count of bases not matched to a gene: 8. CDR1 is SGHNT, CDR2 YYREEE, per germline (reference sequence). The CDR3 covers 15 residues. CDR3 sequence: CASSRVGQGVHGYTF. CDR3 nucleotides: TGTGCCAGCAGCCGTGTGGGACAGGGGGTTCATGGCTACACCTTC.

The chain carries TRBV29-1 and TRBJ2-5; 8 nucleotides align to TRBD2. Germline CDR1 is SQVTM and CDR2 is ANQGSEA. This CDR3 comprises 15 residues. Trimming took 5 bases from V and 7 from J; bases not matched to a gene: 15. CDR3 in DNA: TGCAGCGTTTCCCTAGCGGGTGCTGGAAAAGGGACCCAGTACTTC. It is translated as CSVSLAGAGKGTQYF.

V is TRBV5-5 and J is TRBJ2-2, with TRBD2 matching 14 bases. This CDR3 spans 17 amino acids. Trimming cost V 4 bases and J 4 bases; bases outside gene matches: 6. In germline, CDR1 is SGHKS, CDR2 YYEKEE (reference sequence). CDR3 DNA sequence: TGTGCCAGCAGCGAAACCGGGACTAGCGGGGGCACCGGGGAGCTGTTTTTT. It yields the protein CASSETGTSGGTGELFF.

The CDR3 coding sequence is TGTGCCAGCAGTAGCGGAGCTAGCACAGATACGCAGTATTTT. Protein sequence: CASSSGASTDTQYF. The rearrangement uses TRBV6-5 and TRBJ2-3, with D maybe TRBD2 (5 bases). Germline V CDR1 and CDR2: MNHEY, SVGAGI. Trimming shortened V by 5 bases and J by 0 bases, and 9 bases separated the two germline ends. This CDR3 region has 14 residues.

V is TRBV25-1 and J is TRBJ1-6; TRBD1 aligns across 8 bases. The J segment lost 6 bases and the V segment lost 5 bases, leaving 6 bases of the junction unmatched. CDR1 MGHDK and CDR2 SYGVNS come from the germline V gene. This CDR3 is built from 15 residues. CDR3 residues: CASSPQGASNSPLHF. Written as DNA, the CDR3 is TGTGCCAGCAGTCCTCAGGGGGCTAGTAATTCACCCCTCCACTTT.

The V gene is TRBV5-6, the J gene TRBJ2-5, with a possible D match to TRBD1 (5 bases). Germline-derived CDR1 and CDR2 are SGHDT and YYEEEE. This CDR3 is 14 amino acids long. Trimming removed 4 bases from V and 1 base from J, with 11 bases in between. The CDR3 nucleotides are TGTGCCAGCAGCCCCCCGCAGGGCCAAGAGACCCAGTACTTC. Its translation: CASSPPQGQETQYF. The whole variable domain, remainder taken from reference TRBV5-6 and TRBJ2-5, is DAGVTQSPTHLIKTRGQQVTLRCSPKSGHDTVSWYQQALGQGPQFIFQYYEEEERQRGNFPDRFSGHQFPNYSSELNVNALLLGDSALYLCASSPPQGQETQYFGPGTRLLVL.

This clone was counted only a few times. The chain uses TRBV14 and TRBJ1-2; 9 nucleotides align to TRBD1. CDR3 size: 14 residues. The V gene's germline CDR1 is SGHDN and CDR2 FVKESK. V gave up 5 bases and J gave up 4 bases; unmatched junction bases: 5. CDR3 residues: CASSTGGAGYGYTF. The CDR3 DNA is TGTGCCAGCAGCACAGGGGGCGCCGGCTATGGCTACACCTTC.

This sequence joins TRBV5-4 and TRBJ2-1, with D possibly TRBD2 on 6 matching bases. Germline CDR1 SGHNT, CDR2 YYREEE (reference sequence). V shed 0 bases and J shed 8 bases, with 18 bases lying between them. The CDR3 sequence is 16 residues long. Here the CDR3 DNA reads TGTGCCAGCAGCTTGGCCAGGCAGGGACTCCGCGATGAGCAGTTCTTC. Protein: CASSLARQGLRDEQFF. Drawing the rest from reference TRBV5-4 and TRBJ2-1, the complete variable domain is ETGVTQSPTHLIKTRGQQVTLRCSSQSGHNTVSWYQQALGQGPQFIFQYYREEENGRGNFPPRFSGLQFPNYSSELNVNALELDDSALYLCASSLARQGLRDEQFFGPGTRLTVL.

The V gene is TRBV29-1, the J gene TRBJ2-7; tentatively, D is TRBD1 (6 bases). Germline CDR1 and CDR2: SQVTM and ANQGSEA. V lost 4 bases and J lost 5, with 24 bases in between. This CDR3 has 16 residues. The CDR3 DNA is TGCAGCGTTGTAGACAATAGGGACATTTGGTTCCACGAGCAGTACTTC. Its translation is CSVVDNRDIWFHEQYF.

The genes are TRBV10-3 and TRBJ2-7; D is unresolved. Trimming cost V 4 bases and J 4 bases, with 8 bases left between them. CDR1 is ENHRY and CDR2 is SYGVKD in the germline V gene. This CDR3 region has 12 residues. CDR3: CAISGSLYEQYF. DNA of the CDR3: TGTGCCATCAGTGGTTCATTGTACGAGCAGTACTTC.

V and J are TRBV4-2 and TRBJ1-2, with D possibly TRBD1 on 6 matching bases. This CDR3 region has 15 residues. V shed 0 bases and J shed 4 bases, with 12 bases lying between them. Germline V gene lookup returns CDR1 LGHNA and CDR2 YNFKEQ. This CDR3 is CASSQERGTAYGYTF. CDR3 coding DNA: TGTGCCAGCAGCCAAGAGAGGGGGACGGCCTATGGCTACACCTTC.

The V gene is TRBV5-6, the J gene TRBJ1-1, with D perhaps TRBD1 (6 bases). Germline V lookup: CDR1 SGHDT, CDR2 YYEEEE. This CDR3 contains 16 residues. With 4 bases removed from V and 1 base from J, the gap between germline ends came to 17 bases. The CDR3 here is CASSRRTERQNTEAFF. Written as DNA, the CDR3 is TGTGCCAGCAGCCGCCGGACAGAACGACAGAACACTGAAGCTTTCTTT.